The clone carrying this T cell receptor beta chain was counted only a few times. Its antigen remains unknown. The V end lost 6 bases, the J end lost 1 base, and 16 bases lay between the germline ends. Germline CDR1 DFQATT, CDR2 SNEGSKA (reference sequence). The CDR3 runs 15 residues. The data derive from a study of CD8 T cells in ankylosing spondylitis. MiXCR, applied by TCRdb to the 5' RACE reads, yields one record per CDR3 protein. The table records around 450,000 distinct CDR3 sequences, 26% of them present only once. Notes on the study in general: What appeared characteristic of ankylosing spondylitis blood was a TCR beta motif of about eight highly homologous variants.

This sequence was found in a male donor with ankylosing spondylitis. The sample comprised blood, either unsorted or a sorted T cell fraction (not recorded which). This chain joins TRBV20-1 and TRBJ1-5; possibly TRBD1 for D (6 bases). DNA for the CDR3: TGCAGTGCCCGAAGGGGGGGTATAAGCAATCAGCCCCAGCATTTT. It encodes CSARRGGISNQPQHF.